Listed below are T cell receptor beta chains from one sample, sequenced in a study of cytomegalovirus exposure and HLA in healthy donors. Sequencing used immunoSEQ multiplex PCR; TCRdb keeps in-frame clones, though not all of them. The table includes some 150,000 clones, roughly nine tenths detected once. Sequencing input: PBMCs. These receptors all stem from a woman in her late teens or twenties in good health and CMV-seropositive. Each CDR3 is given with its conserved first and last residue. A D gene is named only where the DNA matches it firmly. Rows give clone size only sometimes, using once, few, many, or a class for an expanded clone.

>TRBD1|-|TRBJ1-1|TRBV28
CASSRQGLNTEAFF
TGTGCCAGCAGCAGACAGGGACTGAACACTGAAGCTTTCTTT
>-|-|TRBJ2-7|TRBV27
CASSSRRAYEQYF
TGTGCCAGCAGTTCGAGGAGGGCGTACGAGCAGTACTTC
>-|-|TRBJ2-3|TRBV7-6
CASSPDRGISTDTQYF
TGTGCCAGCAGCCCGGACCGGGGGATTAGCACAGATACGCAGTATTTT
>TRBD2|once|TRBJ2-2|TRBV28
CASSFPTGTSPGELFF
TGTGCCAGCAGTTTCCCCACCGGGACTAGCCCCGGGGAGCTGTTTTTT
>-|once|TRBJ2-5|TRBV27
CASSPGGWAETQYF
TGTGCCAGCAGCCCTGGAGGTTGGGCCGAGACCCAGTACTTC
>TRBD1|-|TRBJ1-4|TRBV30
CAWVGTGNEKLFF
TGTGCCTGGGTCGGGACAGGGAATGAAAAACTGTTTTTT
>-|-|TRBJ1-6|TRBV4-3
CASSQDHLSSYNSPLHF
TGCGCCAGCAGCCAAGATCACTTGAGCTCCTATAATTCACCCCTCCACTTT
>TRBD1|-|TRBJ1-5|TRBV19
CASSINPQGRSNQPQHF
TGTGCCAGTAGTATCAATCCACAGGGGAGAAGCAATCAGCCCCAGCATTTT
>-|once|TRBJ2-7|TRBV30
CAWSHQGGTYEQYF
TGTGCCTGGAGTCACCAGGGCGGGACCTACGAGCAGTACTTC
>-|once|TRBJ2-7|TRBV27
CASSSSTLHEQYF
TGTGCCAGCAGTTCCTCTACTCTCCACGAGCAGTACTTC
>-|-|TRBJ2-2|TRBV6-1
CASSAQGNTGELFF
TGTGCCAGCAGTGCCCAGGGGAACACCGGGGAGCTGTTTTTT
>TRBD1|-|TRBJ1-2|TRBV28
CASRGEQGAGYGYTF
TGTGCCAGCAGGGGAGAACAGGGGGCGGGCTATGGCTACACCTTC
>-|-|TRBJ1-1|TRBV19
CASSIGYRGSAEAFF
TGTGCCAGTAGTATCGGTTATAGGGGCAGCGCTGAAGCTTTCTTT
>TRBD1|-|TRBJ1-5|TRBV19
CASSRQGAGNQPQHF
TGTGCCAGTAGCCGACAGGGGGCTGGGAATCAGCCCCAGCATTTT
>TRBD2|-|TRBJ2-3|TRBV29-1
CSVSGEITDTQYF
TGCAGCGTAAGCGGGGAAATCACAGATACGCAGTATTTT
>-|-|TRBJ1-4|TRBV9
CASSVGETSGEKLFF
TGTGCCAGCAGCGTAGGTGAAACTTCGGGTGAAAAACTGTTTTTT
>-|-|TRBJ2-7|TRBV6-5
CASSYSLLSGSYEQYF
TGTGCCAGCAGTTACTCGTTACTCTCTGGCTCCTACGAGCAGTACTTC
>-|-|TRBJ1-1|TRBV4-3
CASSQDKNTEAFF
TGCGCCAGCAGCCAAGATAAGAACACTGAAGCTTTCTTT
>TRBD2|-|TRBJ2-7|TRBV7-2
CASSLVAGIVSYEQYF
TGTGCCAGCAGCTTAGTAGCGGGGATCGTCTCCTACGAGCAGTACTTC